The 15 T cell receptor beta chains reported below all come from one sample, sequenced in a study of cytomegalovirus exposure and HLA in healthy donors. The PCR had 60 Vbeta and 13 Jbeta primers. Clones were sequenced by immunoSEQ multiplex PCR, and TCRdb holds only the in-frame ones, with some missing. This table holds 30,000 to 40,000 clones. Sequencing was done on a sample of PBMCs. Receptors were obtained from a human donor in good health.

The chain recombines TRBV5-1 with TRBJ2-1, with 8 positions matching TRBD2. V shed 4 bases and J 6 bases; nucleotides not matched to a gene: 9. Per germline, CDR1 SGHRS and CDR2 YFSETQ. The CDR3 has 15 residues. Here the CDR3 DNA reads TGCGCCAGCAGCGCCGACCTGGCGGGGGGCAATGAGCAGTTCTTC. Encoded protein: CASSADLAGGNEQFF.

V usage is TRBV7-3 and J usage is TRBJ2-1; 10 nucleotides agree with TRBD2. CDR1 is SGHTA, CDR2 FQGTGA, per germline. The length of the CDR3 is 17 residues. With V trimmed by 1 base and J by 6 bases, 9 bases remained unmatched. The CDR3 here is CASSLSSGGTWGNEQFF. In DNA form, the CDR3 reads TGTGCCAGCAGCTTAAGTAGCGGGGGGACCTGGGGCAATGAGCAGTTCTTC.

The rearrangement links TRBV10-3 to TRBJ2-5, with TRBD2 matching 11 bases. In germline, CDR1 is ENHRY, CDR2 SYGVKD. The V gene end was trimmed by 2 bases and the J gene end by 5 bases; junction bases not matched to a gene: 4. The CDR3 is made up of 15 amino acids. The CDR3 loop reads CAISETSGGEETQYF. The CDR3 DNA reads TGTGCCATCAGTGAGACTAGCGGGGGTGAGGAGACCCAGTACTTC.

J is TRBJ2-6 and V is TRBV7-9; unclear D gene. V dropped 10 bases and J dropped 2 bases, with 9 bases sitting between them. Germline V lookup: CDR1 SEHNR, CDR2 FQNEAQ (reference sequence). There are 13 residues in the CDR3. The CDR3 nucleotides read TGTGCCACCCCCCACACTGGGGCCAACGTCCTGACTTTC. It yields the protein CATPHTGANVLTF.

CDR3 in amino acids: CASSTRTGGTGSPLHF. CDR3 nucleotides: TGTGCCAGCAGCACCCGGACAGGCGGGACGGGGTCACCCCTCCACTTT. V gene TRBV9 combines with J gene TRBJ1-6; TRBD1 agrees at 7 bases. V gave up 4 bases and J gave up 10 bases; unmatched junction bases: 14. Germline CDR1 reads SGDLS; CDR2 reads YYNGEE. The CDR3 spans 16 residues.

This chain connects TRBV6-5 to TRBJ1-2; weak D call: TRBD1 (5 bases). V was trimmed by 5 bases and J by 5 bases, leaving 12 bases between them. This CDR3 has 13 residues. Germline CDR1 reads MNHEY; CDR2 reads SVGAGI. CDR3 in amino acids: CASSDDRRYGYTF. CDR3 DNA: TGTGCCAGCAGTGACGACAGACGTTATGGCTACACCTTC.

This rearrangement joins TRBV27 to TRBJ2-3; 7 positions match TRBD1. This CDR3 comprises 12 residues. The V and J ends lost 5 bases and 9 bases, in that order; junction bases with no gene match: 5. The germline CDR1 and CDR2 sequences are MNHEY and SMNVEV (reference sequence). This chain's CDR3 is CASSTSGGTQYF. CDR3 in DNA: TGTGCCAGCAGTACCTCAGGGGGAACGCAGTATTTT.

The J gene is TRBJ2-1, the V gene TRBV7-7, with D possibly TRBD2 on 5 matching bases. The CDR3 loop spans 13 amino acids. CDR1 and CDR2 (germline): SSHAT, FNYEAQ (reference sequence). The V and J ends lost 1 base and 4 bases respectively, with 5 bases between them. The CDR3 coding sequence is TGTGCCAGCAGCTTAGGGGAGTACAATGAGCAGTTCTTC. Amino acids: CASSLGEYNEQFF.

The V call is TRBV7-2, the J call TRBJ1-2; tentatively, D is TRBD1 (6 bases). The V gene lost 5 bases and the J gene lost 0 bases, with 10 bases spanning the gap. This CDR3 comprises 14 residues. CDR1 and CDR2 from the germline V gene are SGHTA and FQGNSA. CDR3 amino acids: CASSRDRTNYGYTF. The CDR3 DNA reads TGTGCCAGCAGCCGCGACAGGACTAACTATGGCTACACCTTC.

The chain couples TRBV4-1 to TRBJ2-7; TRBD1 matches at 8 bases. The CDR3 is 14 amino acids. Germline assignment: CDR1 MGHRA and CDR2 YSYEKL. J lost 2 bases, V lost 4 bases, and 4 bases had no gene match. CDR3 DNA sequence: TGCGCCAGCAGCCTTCAGACAGGGGCCTACGAGCAGTACTTC. This codes for CASSLQTGAYEQYF.

The V gene is TRBV7-9, the J gene TRBJ1-4; D is ambiguous. The germline CDR1 and CDR2 sequences are SEHNR and FQNEAQ (reference sequence). Trimming took off 3 bases at V and 0 bases at J, with 8 bases between the two ends. The CDR3 consists of 15 residues. CDR3 sequence: CASSFSQTTNEKLFF. The CDR3 DNA sequence: TGTGCCAGCAGCTTTAGCCAAACAACTAATGAAAAACTGTTTTTT.

The J gene is TRBJ2-7, the V gene TRBV7-9, with D perhaps matching TRBD2 (5 bases). The germline V gene encodes CDR1 SEHNR and CDR2 FQNEAQ (reference sequence). Trimming removed 1 base from V and 4 bases from J, with 11 bases in between. CDR3 size: 14 residues. CDR3 sequence reads: CASSLEREGYEQYF. CDR3 bases: TGTGCCAGCAGCTTAGAAAGAGAGGGTTACGAGCAGTACTTC.

The chain is built from TRBV11-2 and TRBJ1-6; no reliable D call. CDR1 SGHAT and CDR2 FQNNGV come from the germline V gene. V dropped 2 bases and J dropped 0 bases, with 11 bases sitting between them. The CDR3 consists of 17 residues. The chain's CDR3 is CASSLTGFHSYNSPLHF. In DNA form, the CDR3 reads TGTGCCAGCAGCTTAACGGGATTCCACTCCTATAATTCACCCCTCCACTTT.

The chain employs TRBV10-2 and TRBJ1-1, with D possibly being TRBD1 (5 bases). V lost 8 bases and J 4 bases, leaving 11 bases between the germline ends. The germline gives CDR1 WSHSY, CDR2 SAAADI. The CDR3 has 12 residues. This CDR3 reads CASRRGGTEAFF. CDR3 sequence (DNA): TGCGCCAGCCGAAGGGGAGGCACTGAAGCTTTCTTT.

The chain recombines TRBV9 with TRBJ2-1, with TRBD2 identical over 10 bases. The J segment lost 6 bases and the V segment lost 2 bases, leaving 5 bases of the junction unmatched. The CDR3 sequence is 15 residues long. Germline V gene sequence: CDR1 SGDLS, CDR2 YYNGEE. In DNA form, the CDR3 reads TGTGCCAGCAGCGTCGAACTAGCGGGGAGCAATGAGCAGTTCTTC. Encoded protein: CASSVELAGSNEQFF.